The sequence of this TCR beta chain was determined in a study of PD-1 blockade in classical Hodgkin lymphoma. All patients experienced relapse after autologous stem cell transplantation, and brentuximab vedotin exposure was variable. On this clone itself: Its antigen is unknown.

Method: immunoSEQ multiplex PCR; TCRdb's copy keeps in-frame clones and lacks some. This sample has around 27,000 clones; about four fifths occur once, and the top ten carry roughly 11%. Study-wide results and caveats: Exclusion covered patients beginning nivolumab under 1 year post-ASCT. The baseline diversity of complete responders showed similarity to that of newly diagnosed patients. The repertoire differences lack a defined cause, possibly disease activity or prior therapy.

CDR3 length: 18 amino acids. Germline loops: CDR1 MNHEY, CDR2 SMNVEV (reference sequence). V was clipped by 4 bases and J by 3 bases, with 24 bases between them. The sequences come from peripheral blood mononuclear cells (PBMCs), collected before the second cycle of nivolumab. This clonotype originated in a human donor with classical Hodgkin lymphoma. This chain links TRBV27 with TRBJ1-2, with D perhaps TRBD1 (6 bases). The CDR3 is CASSSSPHTGSPDYGYTF. The CDR3 DNA follows: TGTGCCAGCAGTTCCTCCCCCCATACAGGGTCCCCCGACTATGGCTACACCTTC.